Detailed here is one TCR beta chain. Its specificity is not known. This entry is derived from a study of T-cell memory formation after mild COVID-19. Trimming took off 5 bases at V and 6 bases at J, with 14 bases between the two ends. Germline V CDR1 and CDR2: SEHNR, FQNEAQ (reference sequence). CDR3 length equals 15 residues. TCRdb re-called the 5' RACE reads through MiXCR, storing one row per CDR3 protein. The sample has 110,000 or so distinct CDR3 sequences, roughly a sixth seen once. Study-level results: Certain responding clones were present in pre-infection memory, suggesting participation of cross-reactive memory. For contracting clones, CD4+ ones sat mainly in CM and EM, CD8+ in EMRA.

The sample was PBMCs or a T cell subset sorted from them (not recorded which). The source is a man younger than 35 who had mild COVID-19 (a few samples of this study predate the infection). Cell type and time point are not known. The V gene is TRBV7-9, the J gene TRBJ1-6; D uncertain. This CDR3 reads CASSPRGRGNSPLHF. The CDR3 nucleotides are TGTGCCAGCAGCCCTCGGGGTCGGGGTAATTCACCCCTCCACTTT.